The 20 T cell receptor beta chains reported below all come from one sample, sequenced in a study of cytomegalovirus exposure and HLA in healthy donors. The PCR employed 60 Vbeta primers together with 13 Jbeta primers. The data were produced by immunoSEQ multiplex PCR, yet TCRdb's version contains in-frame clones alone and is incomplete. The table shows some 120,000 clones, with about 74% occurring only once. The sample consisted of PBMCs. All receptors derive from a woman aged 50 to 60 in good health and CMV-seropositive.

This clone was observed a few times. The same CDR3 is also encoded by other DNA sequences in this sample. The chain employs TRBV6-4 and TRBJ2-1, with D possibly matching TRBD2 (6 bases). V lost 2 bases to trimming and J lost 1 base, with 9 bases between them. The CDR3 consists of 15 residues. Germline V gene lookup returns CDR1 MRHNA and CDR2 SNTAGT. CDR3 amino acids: CASSDTGGSYNEQFF. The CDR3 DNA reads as TGTGCCAGCAGTGACACCGGGGGATCCTACAATGAGCAGTTCTTC.

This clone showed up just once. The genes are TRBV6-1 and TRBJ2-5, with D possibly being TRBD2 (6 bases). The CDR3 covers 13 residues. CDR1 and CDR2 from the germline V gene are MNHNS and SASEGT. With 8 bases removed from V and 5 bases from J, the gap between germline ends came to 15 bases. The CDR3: CASLRGSRETQYF. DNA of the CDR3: TGTGCCAGCTTACGGGGGTCTAGGGAGACCCAGTACTTC.

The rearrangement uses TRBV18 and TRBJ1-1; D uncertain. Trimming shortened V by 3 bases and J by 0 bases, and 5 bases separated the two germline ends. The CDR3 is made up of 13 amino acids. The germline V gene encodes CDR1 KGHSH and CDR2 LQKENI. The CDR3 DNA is TGTGCCAGCTCACCTACAGTGAACACTGAAGCTTTCTTT. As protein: CASSPTVNTEAFF. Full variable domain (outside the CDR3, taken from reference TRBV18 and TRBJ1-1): NAGVMQNPRHLVRRRGQEARLRCSPMKGHSHVYWYRQLPEEGLKFMVYLQKENIIDESGMPKERFSAEFPKEGPSILRIQQVVRGDSAAYFCASSPTVNTEAFFGQGTRLTVV.

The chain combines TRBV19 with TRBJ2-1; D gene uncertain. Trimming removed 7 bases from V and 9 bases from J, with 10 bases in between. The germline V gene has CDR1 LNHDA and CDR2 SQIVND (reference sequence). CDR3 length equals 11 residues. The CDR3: CASTRGVEQFF. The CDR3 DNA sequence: TGTGCCAGTACCCGAGGTGTTGAGCAGTTCTTC.

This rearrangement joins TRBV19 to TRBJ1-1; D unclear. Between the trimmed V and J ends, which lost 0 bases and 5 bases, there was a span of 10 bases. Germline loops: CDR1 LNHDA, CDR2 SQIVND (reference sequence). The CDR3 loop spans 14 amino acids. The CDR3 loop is CASSIEDTRTEAFF. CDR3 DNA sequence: TGTGCCAGTAGTATAGAAGACACAAGAACTGAAGCTTTCTTT.

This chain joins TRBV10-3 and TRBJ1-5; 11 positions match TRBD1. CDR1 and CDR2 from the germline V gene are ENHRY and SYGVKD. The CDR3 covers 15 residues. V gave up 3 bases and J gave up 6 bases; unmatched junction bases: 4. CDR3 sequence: CAISDQGQGGQPQHF. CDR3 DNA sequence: TGTGCCATCAGTGATCAGGGACAGGGGGGTCAGCCCCAGCATTTT.

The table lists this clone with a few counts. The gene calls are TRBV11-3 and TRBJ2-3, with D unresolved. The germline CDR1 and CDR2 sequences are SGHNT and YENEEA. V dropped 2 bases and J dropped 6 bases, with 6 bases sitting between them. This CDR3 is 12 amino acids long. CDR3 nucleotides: TGTGCCAGCAGCTTAAATCAGGATACGCAGTATTTT. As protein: CASSLNQDTQYF. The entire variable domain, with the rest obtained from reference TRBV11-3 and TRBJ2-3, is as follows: EAGVVQSPRYKIIEKKQPVAFWCNPISGHNTLYWYLQNLGQGPELLIRYENEEAVDDSQLPKDRFSAERLKGVDSTLKIQPAELGDSAVYLCASSLNQDTQYFGPGTRLTVL.

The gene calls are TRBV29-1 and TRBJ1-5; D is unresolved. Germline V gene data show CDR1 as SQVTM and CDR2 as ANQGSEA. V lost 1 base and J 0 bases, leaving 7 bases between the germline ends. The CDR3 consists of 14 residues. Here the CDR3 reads CSVEVPNSNQPQHF. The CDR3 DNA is TGCAGCGTTGAAGTCCCTAATAGCAATCAGCCCCAGCATTTT.

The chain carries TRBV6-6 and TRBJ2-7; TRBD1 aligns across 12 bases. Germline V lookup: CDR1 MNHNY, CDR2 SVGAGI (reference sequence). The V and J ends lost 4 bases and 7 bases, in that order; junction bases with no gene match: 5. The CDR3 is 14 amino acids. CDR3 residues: CASSSGQGAREQYF. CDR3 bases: TGTGCCAGCAGTTCGGGACAGGGGGCAAGAGAGCAGTACTTC.

The CDR3 protein is CASSWGNSAGEKLFF. In DNA form, the CDR3 reads TGTGCCAGCAGCTGGGGCAATTCGGCCGGGGAAAAACTGTTTTTT. The chain carries TRBV7-6 and TRBJ1-4; tentative D call: TRBD1 (5 bases). Trimming cost V 4 bases and J 8 bases, with 17 bases left between them. The CDR3 is 15 amino acids. From germline, CDR1 is SGHVS and CDR2 FNYEAQ.

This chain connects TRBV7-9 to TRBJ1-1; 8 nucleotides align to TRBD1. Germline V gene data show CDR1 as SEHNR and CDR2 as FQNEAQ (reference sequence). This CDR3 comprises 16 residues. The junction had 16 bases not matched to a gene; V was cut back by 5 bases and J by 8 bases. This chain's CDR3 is CASSPRTGIYRGEAFF. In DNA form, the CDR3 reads TGTGCCAGCAGCCCCCGGACAGGGATCTATAGGGGCGAAGCTTTCTTT.

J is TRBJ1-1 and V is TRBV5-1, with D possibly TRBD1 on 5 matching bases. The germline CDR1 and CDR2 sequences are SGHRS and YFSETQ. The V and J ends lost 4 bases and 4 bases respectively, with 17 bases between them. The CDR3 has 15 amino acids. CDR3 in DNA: TGCGCCAGCAGCGAAAACAGGTGGGGTAGCACTGAAGCTTTCTTT. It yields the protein CASSENRWGSTEAFF.

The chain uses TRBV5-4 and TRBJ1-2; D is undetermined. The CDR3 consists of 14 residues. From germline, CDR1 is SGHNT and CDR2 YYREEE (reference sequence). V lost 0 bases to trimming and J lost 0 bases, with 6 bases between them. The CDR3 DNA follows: TGTGCCAGCAGCTTGGGTATTGCTAACTATGGCTACACCTTC. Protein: CASSLGIANYGYTF.

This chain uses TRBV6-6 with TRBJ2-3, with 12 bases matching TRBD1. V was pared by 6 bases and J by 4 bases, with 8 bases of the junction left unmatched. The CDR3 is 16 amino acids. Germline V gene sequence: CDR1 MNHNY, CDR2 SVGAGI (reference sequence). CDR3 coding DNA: TGTGCCAGCAGCCCGAACCGGGACAGGGGGCCAGATACGCAGTATTTT. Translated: CASSPNRDRGPDTQYF.

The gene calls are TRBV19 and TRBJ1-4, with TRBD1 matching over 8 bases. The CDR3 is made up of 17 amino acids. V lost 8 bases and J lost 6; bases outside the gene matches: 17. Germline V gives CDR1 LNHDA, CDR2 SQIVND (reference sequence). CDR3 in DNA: TGTGCCAGTTGCACCGGGACAGGACTCCTAAAGGATGAAAAACTGTTTTTT. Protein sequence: CASCTGTGLLKDEKLFF.

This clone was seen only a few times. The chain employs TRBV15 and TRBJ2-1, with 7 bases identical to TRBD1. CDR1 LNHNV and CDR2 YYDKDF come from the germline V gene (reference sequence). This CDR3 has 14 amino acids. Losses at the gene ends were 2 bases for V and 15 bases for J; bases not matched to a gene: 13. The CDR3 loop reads CATSRLSQGDRRFF. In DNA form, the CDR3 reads TGTGCCACCAGCAGACTTTCCCAGGGGGACCGGCGGTTCTTC.

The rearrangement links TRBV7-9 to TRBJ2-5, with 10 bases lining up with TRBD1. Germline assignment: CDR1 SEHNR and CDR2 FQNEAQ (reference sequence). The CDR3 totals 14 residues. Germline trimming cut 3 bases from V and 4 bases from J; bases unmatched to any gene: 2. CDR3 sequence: CASSFRTGGETQYF. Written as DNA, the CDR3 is TGTGCCAGCAGCTTCAGGACAGGGGGAGAGACCCAGTACTTC.

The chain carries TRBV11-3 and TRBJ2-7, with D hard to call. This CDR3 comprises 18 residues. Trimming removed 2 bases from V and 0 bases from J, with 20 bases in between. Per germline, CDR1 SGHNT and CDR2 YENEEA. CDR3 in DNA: TGTGCCAGCAGCTTATCCGGCTTTCTGGCGGTGAGCTCCTACGAGCAGTACTTC. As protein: CASSLSGFLAVSSYEQYF.

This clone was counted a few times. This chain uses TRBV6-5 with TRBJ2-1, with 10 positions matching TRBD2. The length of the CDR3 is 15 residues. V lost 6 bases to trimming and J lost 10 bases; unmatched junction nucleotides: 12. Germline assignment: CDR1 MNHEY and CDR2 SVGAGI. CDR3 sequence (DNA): TGTGCCAGCAGAAACCTAGCGGGGGCTTTTGGAGAGCAGTTCTTC. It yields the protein CASRNLAGAFGEQFF.

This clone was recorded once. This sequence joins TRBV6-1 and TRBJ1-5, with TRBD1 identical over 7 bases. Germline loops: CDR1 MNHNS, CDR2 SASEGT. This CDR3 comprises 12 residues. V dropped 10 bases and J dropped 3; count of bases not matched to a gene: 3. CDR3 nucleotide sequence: TGTGCCAACGGACAGGACAATCAGCCCCAGCATTTT. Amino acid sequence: CANGQDNQPQHF.